This is a list of T cell receptor beta chains from one sample in a study of cytomegalovirus exposure and HLA in healthy donors. Profiling relied on immunoSEQ multiplex PCR, and the TCRdb table lists in-frame clones only, not all of them. Among about 78,000 clones listed, 90% to 96% were seen once. The sequenced sample consisted of PBMCs. The source of these receptors is a man aged 18-30 years in good health and CMV-seropositive. Both conserved end residues are part of each CDR3. The D gene is left open where the match is weak.

.	TRBV30	CAWSVVQAGEAFF
.	TRBV5-1	CASGLGSVYEQYF
.	TRBV5-1	CASSLGVSEAFF
.	TRBV28	CASSGGSKQFF
TRBD2	TRBV27	CASSPQGTGLAETLNTGELFF
.	TRBV29-1	CSVESSGVSYEQYF
TRBD1	TRBV7-9	CASSFQDRVVEQYF
TRBD1	TRBV5-1	CASSPRTGEGSEKLFF
TRBD2	TRBV5-1	CASSGGQGLAATQYF
TRBD1	TRBV5-1	CASSPRQGGYTEAFF
TRBD1	TRBV7-2	CASSLDRAGYGYTF
TRBD2	TRBV15	CATSRELAVYNEQFF
.	TRBV19	CASRGENQPQHF
TRBD2	TRBV10-2	CASRAGGHNSEQFF
TRBD1	TRBV9	CASSVAGQLNTEAFF
.	TRBV5-1	CASSLWSPDTEAFF
.	TRBV11-1	CASSQRLNEQFF
TRBD1	TRBV2	CASRTGGGNTIYF
.	TRBV2	CASRLSTQYF
.	TRBV2	CASRSRGVGTQYF
.	TRBV6-5	CASSYGLGGNTIYF
TRBD1	TRBV28	CASSLLEGAVAEAFF
.	TRBV19	CASSTQGGAGELFF
TRBD1	TRBV15	CATSATAGQGSLYEQYF